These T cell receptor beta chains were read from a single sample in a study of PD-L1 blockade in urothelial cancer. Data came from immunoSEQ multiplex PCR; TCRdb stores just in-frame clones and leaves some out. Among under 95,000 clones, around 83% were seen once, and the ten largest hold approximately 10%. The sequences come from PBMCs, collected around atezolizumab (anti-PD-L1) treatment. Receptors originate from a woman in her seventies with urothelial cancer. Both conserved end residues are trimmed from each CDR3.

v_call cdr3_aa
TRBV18 ASSPRVVGTGELF
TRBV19 ASSIGLYQGPKNEQF
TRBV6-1 ASSVDRTGELF
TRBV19 ASSIGQQSSYEQY
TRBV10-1 ASSDHGQVLHEQY
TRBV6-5 ATTDGRALYEQY
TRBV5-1 ASSLVPSGTNTGELF
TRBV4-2 ASSSRTGAGSYEQY
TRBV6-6 ASSYWPTDYGYT
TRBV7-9 ASRSTGWVSDYGYT
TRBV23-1 ASSQSRGGFWDANTGELF
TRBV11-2 ASSYNPDWNSPLH
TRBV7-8 ASRPGSGTDEKLF
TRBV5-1 ASSSETGGGTIY
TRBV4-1 ASEAGTGAVGYGYT